The clone carrying this T cell receptor beta chain was seen only once. Its antigen remains unknown. A second roughly 7 to 11 cycle PCR used barcoded and J-beta primers. Using its own MiXCR run on the 5' RACE reads, TCRdb lists one record per CDR3 protein. Of roughly 1,800,000 distinct CDR3 sequences in the sample, roughly 52% were seen once. The data are from a study of blood T cells in healthy people across ages. General observations from the study: A roughly linear age-dependent decrease characterized TCR beta diversity per million T cells. Total diversity from one million sequenced T cells was likely underestimated.

Aged about 6 to 95, donors were systemically healthy Caucasians from Russia. Each sample yielded at least 5 micrograms of PBMC total RNA. Sequenced sample: blood. The sequence derives from a woman in her 40s in good health.

The CDR3 loop reads CASSSSGVITDTQYF. The CDR3, as DNA: TGTGCCAGCAGTTCCTCAGGGGTTATTACAGATACGCAGTATTTT. This chain joins TRBV12-3 or TRBV12-4 and TRBJ2-3, with a weak D call TRBD1 (6 bases). Trimming took 4 bases from V and 3 from J, leaving 14 bases between them. CDR3 length: 15 residues.